Below are 22 T cell receptor beta chains sequenced from a single sample in a study of identical twins. TCRdb used MiXCR to reprocess the 5' RACE reads, holding one entry per CDR3 protein. The sample lists 450,000 or so distinct CDR3 sequences; about 18% were seen once. Sequencing was performed on naive T cells sorted from blood. The source of these receptors is a man aged 50-59 years in good health.

This clonotype was seen only a few times. The chain has TRBV27 and TRBJ2-2; the D gene is possibly TRBD2 (5 bases). The V end was cut by 7 bases, the J end by 4 bases, with 19 bases between. The germline V gene encodes CDR1 MNHEY and CDR2 SMNVEV (reference sequence). This CDR3 spans 16 amino acids. The CDR3 coding sequence is TGTGCCAGCAATAGAGTCAGCGGACTCCTCACCGGGGAGCTGTTTTTT. Encoded protein: CASNRVSGLLTGELFF.

This clonotype occurred many times. The chain joins TRBV25-1 to TRBJ2-3; D may correspond to TRBD1 or TRBD2 (6 bases each). Trimming removed 6 bases from V and 8 bases from J, with 24 bases in between. The CDR3 extends over 16 amino acids. Germline V gives CDR1 MGHDK, CDR2 SYGVNS. This CDR3 reads CASRGAETRAVGTQYF. DNA for the CDR3: TGTGCCAGCAGGGGGGCCGAGACTAGAGCTGTCGGTACGCAGTATTTT.

The chain carries TRBV20-1 and TRBJ1-4; D call uncertain. This CDR3 is built from 14 residues. V was cut by 0 bases and J by 4 bases, with 9 bases left in between. The germline CDR1 and CDR2 sequences are DFQATT and SNEGSKA (reference sequence). The CDR3 region has the DNA TGCAGTGCTAGAGATCTTGGCTTTAATGAAAAACTGTTTTTT. Its translation is CSARDLGFNEKLFF.

J is TRBJ2-3 and V is TRBV9; TRBD1 agrees at 8 bases. This CDR3 is 15 amino acids long. J gave up 2 bases and V 1 base, and 3 bases lay outside the gene matches. CDR1 and CDR2 from the germline V gene are SGDLS and YYNGEE. In DNA form, the CDR3 reads TGTGCCAGCAGCGTACAGGGGGCTAACACAGATACGCAGTATTTT. It is translated as CASSVQGANTDTQYF.

The sample holds a few counts of this clonotype. This chain links TRBV27 with TRBJ2-3; D might be TRBD1 or TRBD2, each matching 5 bases. The CDR3 contains 14 residues. Germline lookup yields CDR1 MNHEY and CDR2 SMNVEV (reference sequence). Trimming left V 4 bases short and J 6 bases short, with 14 bases between. CDR3: CASSSRDRRDTQYF. The DNA of the CDR3 is TGTGCCAGCAGTTCTCGGGACCGTCGTGATACGCAGTATTTT.

At least ten counts were recorded for this clonotype. The V and J genes are TRBV3-1 and TRBJ2-7, with a possible D match to TRBD2 (5 bases). This CDR3 comprises 13 residues. The ends were cut back, 1 base at V and 3 bases at J, with 7 bases in the middle. Germline assignment: CDR1 LGHDT and CDR2 YNNKEL (reference sequence). CDR3 sequence: CASSQARVYEQYF. CDR3 sequence (DNA): TGTGCCAGCAGCCAAGCGAGGGTCTACGAGCAGTACTTC.

This clonotype has only a few counts. The V gene is TRBV6-2 or TRBV6-3, the J gene TRBJ2-1; 9 nucleotides match TRBD2. From germline, CDR1 is MNHEY and CDR2 SVGEGT. Trimming cost V 0 bases and J 5 bases; bases outside gene matches: 2. This CDR3 is 15 amino acids long. The CDR3 DNA reads TGTGCCAGCAGTTACTCGGCGGGAGGGAACAATGAGCAGTTCTTC. Its translation is CASSYSAGGNNEQFF.

This chain uses TRBV12-3 or TRBV12-4 with TRBJ1-5; tentatively, D is TRBD1 (5 bases). Trimming cost V 1 base and J 11 bases, with 15 bases left between them. The CDR3 totals 14 residues. CDR3 nucleotides: TGTGCCAGCAGTTTAGGGGGGATATGGCAGGCCCAGCATTTT. Protein sequence: CASSLGGIWQAQHF.

The rearrangement joins TRBV19 to TRBJ2-3; D is possibly TRBD1 (5 bases). In germline, CDR1 is LNHDA, CDR2 SQIVND (reference sequence). The CDR3 contains 14 residues. Trimming removed 3 bases from V and 2 bases from J, with 9 bases in between. The CDR3 loop reads CASSIQTATDTQYF. CDR3 sequence (DNA): TGTGCCAGTAGTATCCAGACAGCCACAGATACGCAGTATTTT.

V and J are TRBV7-9 and TRBJ2-1, with 11 bases that match TRBD2. In germline, CDR1 is SEHNR, CDR2 FQNEAQ (reference sequence). V shed 3 bases and J 4 bases; nucleotides not matched to a gene: 5. The CDR3 has 16 residues. The CDR3 is CASSLISGRAYNEQFF. CDR3 nucleotides: TGTGCCAGCAGCTTGATTAGCGGGAGGGCGTACAATGAGCAGTTCTTC.

This clonotype was recorded many times. The V and J genes are TRBV5-5 and TRBJ2-5, with 7 positions matching TRBD2. The V and J ends lost 4 bases and 3 bases, in that order; junction bases with no gene match: 3. The CDR3 contains 13 residues. The germline V gene has CDR1 SGHKS and CDR2 YYEKEE (reference sequence). This CDR3 is CASSMGGEETQYF. The CDR3 bases are TGTGCCAGCAGCATGGGGGGGGAAGAGACCCAGTACTTC.

A single count supports this clonotype. The J gene is TRBJ1-5, the V gene TRBV6-5, with TRBD1 as a possible D gene (6 bases). This CDR3 has 14 amino acids. The germline V and J ends were trimmed by 4 bases and 1 base, with 8 bases remaining between them. The germline gives CDR1 MNHEY, CDR2 SVGAGI. CDR3 amino acids: CASSSDRSNQPQHF. Here the CDR3 DNA reads TGTGCCAGCAGTTCTGACAGGAGCAATCAGCCCCAGCATTTT.

V gene TRBV12-3 or TRBV12-4 combines with J gene TRBJ2-3, with a weak D call TRBD1 (6 bases). There are 16 residues in the CDR3. V lost 4 bases to trimming and J lost 4 bases, with 18 bases between them. CDR3 region: CASSSSPGKGADTQYF. The CDR3 DNA reads as TGTGCCAGCAGTTCCTCCCCCGGGAAGGGGGCAGATACGCAGTATTTT.

This chain connects TRBV7-2 to TRBJ2-7; D may match TRBD1 or TRBD2 (5 bases each). Per germline, CDR1 SGHTA and CDR2 FQGNSA. The CDR3 sequence is 17 residues long. V dropped 0 bases and J dropped 2 bases, with 17 bases sitting between them. CDR3: CASSLASGTQRTYEQYF. The CDR3 DNA sequence: TGTGCCAGCAGCTTAGCCTCCGGGACGCAGAGAACCTACGAGCAGTACTTC.

This clonotype was seen only a few times. This chain joins TRBV12-3 or TRBV12-4 and TRBJ2-4; weak D call: TRBD2 (6 bases). The length of the CDR3 is 14 residues. Trimming pared 6 bases from V and 5 bases from J, leaving 14 bases between. CDR3 sequence (DNA): TGTGCCAGCAGCCACGGGGGACGACAAAACATTCAGTACTTC. Protein product: CASSHGGRQNIQYF.

In this sample, this clonotype turned up a few times. V usage is TRBV12-3 or TRBV12-4 and J usage is TRBJ2-1; D remains ambiguous. V lost 5 bases and J lost 3, with 14 bases in between. The CDR3 sequence is 15 residues long. Here the CDR3 DNA reads TGTGCCAGCAGTCCCCGCTTCGGTGGCTACAATGAGCAGTTCTTC. This codes for CASSPRFGGYNEQFF.

The chain combines TRBV5-1 with TRBJ2-1, with a possible D match to TRBD1 (5 bases). The CDR3 runs to 15 residues. The germline CDR1 and CDR2 sequences are SGHRS and YFSETQ. Trimming shortened V by 0 bases and J by 3 bases, and 10 bases separated the two germline ends. The chain's CDR3 is CASSLAGWVYNEQFF. The CDR3 DNA reads TGCGCCAGCAGCTTGGCAGGGTGGGTCTACAATGAGCAGTTCTTC.

As for this clonotype: One junction end does not reproduce the germline sequence, and a read error may be involved. The chain has TRBV6-5 and TRBJ1-2; TRBD1 agrees at 9 bases. The CDR3 spans 12 residues. CDR1 and CDR2 from the germline V gene are MNHEY and SVGAGI. CDR3 nucleotides: TGTGCCAGCAGTTCGAATAGGGACAGGGTAGCCTTC. It yields the protein CASSSNRDRVAF.

This clonotype has only a few counts. This chain links TRBV7-2 with TRBJ2-7; 7 positions agree with TRBD1. Looked up from germline, CDR1 is SGHTA and CDR2 is FQGNSA. The CDR3 has 13 residues. Trimming removed 7 bases from V and 5 bases from J; junction bases left unmatched: 8. The CDR3 protein is CASNDRVGDEQYF. In nucleotides, the CDR3 is TGTGCCAGCAACGACAGGGTGGGGGACGAGCAGTACTTC.

This clonotype appeared a few times. The chain has TRBV7-9 and TRBJ2-7; 8 positions match TRBD2. The CDR3 covers 14 residues. Germline trimming cut 4 bases from V and 2 bases from J; bases unmatched to any gene: 4. Per germline, CDR1 SEHNR and CDR2 FQNEAQ (reference sequence). This chain's CDR3 is CASSSGLDPYEQYF. The CDR3 coding sequence is TGTGCCAGCAGCTCGGGACTAGACCCCTACGAGCAGTACTTC. Full variable domain (missing parts from reference TRBV7-9 and TRBJ2-7): DTGVSQNPRHKITKRGQNVTFRCDPISEHNRLYWYRQTLGQGPEFLTYFQNEAQLEKSRLLSDRFSAERPKGSFSTLEIQRTEQGDSAMYLCASSSGLDPYEQYFGPGTRLTVT.

This clonotype was seen repeatedly, ten times or more. V gene TRBV15 combines with J gene TRBJ1-4; D remains ambiguous. The CDR3 has 13 amino acids. In germline, CDR1 is LNHNV, CDR2 YYDKDF (reference sequence). The ends were cut back, 5 bases at V and 8 bases at J, with 12 bases in the middle. The CDR3 bases are TGTGCCACCAGCCGGTTCTCAGACGAAAAACTGTTTTTT. Translated, it gives CATSRFSDEKLFF.

This clonotype was picked up many times. The rearrangement joins TRBV7-2 to TRBJ2-3; 8 bases agree with TRBD2. Germline CDR1 reads SGHTA; CDR2 reads FQGNSA. The junction had 11 bases not matched to a gene; V was cut back by 1 base and J by 8 bases. This CDR3 has 16 residues. The DNA of the CDR3 is TGTGCCAGCAGCTTAGGCCCAGCGGGGGTTGGAGGTACGCAGTATTTT. Amino acids: CASSLGPAGVGGTQYF.